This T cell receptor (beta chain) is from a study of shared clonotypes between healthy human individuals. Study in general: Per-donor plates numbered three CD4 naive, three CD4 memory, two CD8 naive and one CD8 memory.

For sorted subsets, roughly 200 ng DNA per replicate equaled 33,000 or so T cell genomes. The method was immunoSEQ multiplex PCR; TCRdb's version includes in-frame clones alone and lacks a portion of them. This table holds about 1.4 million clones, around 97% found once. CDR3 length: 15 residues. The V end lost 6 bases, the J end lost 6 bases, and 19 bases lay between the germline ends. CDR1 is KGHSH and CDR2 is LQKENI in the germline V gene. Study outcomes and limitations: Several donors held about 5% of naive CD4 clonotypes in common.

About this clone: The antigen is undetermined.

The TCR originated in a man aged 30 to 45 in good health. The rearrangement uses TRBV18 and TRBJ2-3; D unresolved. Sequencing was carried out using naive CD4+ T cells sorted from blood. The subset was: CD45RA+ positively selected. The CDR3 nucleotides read TGTGCCAGCTCCCCCCTAGGGCCGTTCGGGGATACGCAGTATTTT. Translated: CASSPLGPFGDTQYF. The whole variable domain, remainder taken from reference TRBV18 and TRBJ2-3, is NAGVMQNPRHLVRRRGQEARLRCSPMKGHSHVYWYRQLPEEGLKFMVYLQKENIIDESGMPKERFSAEFPKEGPSILRIQQVVRGDSAAYFCASSPLGPFGDTQYFGPGTRLTVL.